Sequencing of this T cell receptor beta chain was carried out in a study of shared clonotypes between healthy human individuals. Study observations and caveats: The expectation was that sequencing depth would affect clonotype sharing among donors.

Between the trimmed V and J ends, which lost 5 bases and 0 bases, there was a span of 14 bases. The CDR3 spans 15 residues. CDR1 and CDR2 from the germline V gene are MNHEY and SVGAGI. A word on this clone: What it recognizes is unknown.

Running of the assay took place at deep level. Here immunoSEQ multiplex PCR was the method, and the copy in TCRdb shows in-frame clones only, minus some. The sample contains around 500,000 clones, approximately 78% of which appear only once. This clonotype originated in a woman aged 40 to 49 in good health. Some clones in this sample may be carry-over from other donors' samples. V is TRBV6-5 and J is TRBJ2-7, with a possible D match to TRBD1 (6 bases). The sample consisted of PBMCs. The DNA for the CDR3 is TGTGCCAGCAGTCCTCGACAGGTCCTCTCCTACGAGCAGTACTTC. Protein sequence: CASSPRQVLSYEQYF.